What follows are 2 T cell receptor beta chains derived from one specimen sequenced in a study of vaccination and CD4 T cells after COVID-19. Their antigen targets remain unknown. Sequencing of the DNA from cultured CD4+ T cells was carried out with the Oncomine TCR Beta short-read assay. TCRdb recomputed calls from the PCR reads with MiXCR, one row per CDR3 protein. The sample has approximately 10,000 distinct CDR3 sequences, about three fifths seen once; the top ten hold about 30%. Treatment in this sample: approximately 9-day PBMC culture with coronavirus spike peptide pools or control peptides (ViraFEST assay). Sequenced sample: CD4+ T cells from blood, cultured in vitro. The receptors stem from a human donor who had recovered from COVID-19.

The V gene is TRBV5-4, the J gene TRBJ1-1, with D tentatively TRBD1 (6 bases). The V end lost 2 bases, the J end lost 1 base, and 18 bases lay between the germline ends. The CDR3 extends over 17 amino acids. Germline CDR1 reads SGHNT; CDR2 reads YYREEE (reference sequence). CDR3 in DNA: TGTGCCAGCAGCTTTTTTCGATCAGGCAGGGGGAACACTGAAGCTTTCTTT. Protein sequence: CASSFFRSGRGNTEAFF.

This chain uses TRBV27 with TRBJ1-6, with TRBD1 matching over 11 bases. The CDR3 contains 14 residues. The V and J ends lost 6 bases and 7 bases, in that order; junction bases with no gene match: 2. CDR1 MNHEY and CDR2 SMNVEV come from the germline V gene (reference sequence). In nucleotides, the CDR3 is TGTGCCAGCAGGAGGGACAGGGGGAATTCACCCCTCCACTTT. It is translated as CASRRDRGNSPLHF.